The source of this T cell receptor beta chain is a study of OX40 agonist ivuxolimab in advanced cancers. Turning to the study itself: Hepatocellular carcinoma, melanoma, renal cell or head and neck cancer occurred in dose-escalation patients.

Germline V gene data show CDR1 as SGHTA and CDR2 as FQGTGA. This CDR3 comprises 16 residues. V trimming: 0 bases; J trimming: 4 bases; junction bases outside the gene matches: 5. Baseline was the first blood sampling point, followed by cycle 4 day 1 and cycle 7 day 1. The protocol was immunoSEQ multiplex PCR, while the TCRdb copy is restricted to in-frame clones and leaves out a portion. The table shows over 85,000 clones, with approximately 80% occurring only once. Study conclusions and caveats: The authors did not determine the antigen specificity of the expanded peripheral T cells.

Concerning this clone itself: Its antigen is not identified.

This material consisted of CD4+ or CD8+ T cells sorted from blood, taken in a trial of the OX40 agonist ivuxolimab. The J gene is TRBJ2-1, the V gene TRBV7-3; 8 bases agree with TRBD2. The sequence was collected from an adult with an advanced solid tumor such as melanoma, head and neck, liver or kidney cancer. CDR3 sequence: CASSLTPAGAYNEQFF. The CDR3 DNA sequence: TGTGCCAGCAGCTTAACCCCAGCGGGGGCTTACAATGAGCAGTTCTTC. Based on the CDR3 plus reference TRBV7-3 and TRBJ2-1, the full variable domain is GAGVSQTPSNKVTEKGKYVELRCDPISGHTALYWYRQSLGQGPEFLIYFQGTGAADDSGLPNDRFFAVRPEGSVSTLKIQRTERGDSAVYLCASSLTPAGAYNEQFFGPGTRLTVL.